Presented here are 13 T cell receptor beta chains from one specimen sequenced in a study of cytomegalovirus exposure and HLA in healthy donors. 60 Vbeta and 13 Jbeta primers were used in PCR. The table came from immunoSEQ multiplex PCR; TCRdb's copy has only in-frame clones and leaves some out. The sample shows about 62,000 clones, less than 85% of them seen only once. The specimen was PBMCs. The receptors were gathered from a woman aged 25-40 years in good health and CMV-seronegative.

V gene TRBV4-2 combines with J gene TRBJ2-6; 8 bases match TRBD2. CDR1 and CDR2 from the germline V gene are LGHNA and YNFKEQ. This CDR3 has 16 amino acids. V lost 4 bases, J lost 1 base, and 3 bases stayed unmatched. The CDR3 bases are TGTGCCAGCAGCCCCCGGGAGGGGTCTGGGGCCAACGTCCTGACTTTC. As protein: CASSPREGSGANVLTF.

The rearrangement joins TRBV18 to TRBJ2-3, with D possibly matching TRBD1 (6 bases). CDR3 size: 14 residues. In germline, CDR1 is KGHSH, CDR2 LQKENI. V was cut by 3 bases and J by 3 bases, with 10 bases left in between. Here the CDR3 DNA reads TGTGCCAGCTCACCGGGGGCTGCGACAGATACGCAGTATTTT. Translated: CASSPGAATDTQYF.

This clone has just a few counts. This chain uses TRBV4-3 with TRBJ2-2; 10 bases agree with TRBD2. The junction had 9 bases not matched to a gene; V was cut back by 6 bases and J by 2 bases. Germline V CDR1 and CDR2: LGHNA, YSLEER. The CDR3 has 17 amino acids. Written as DNA, the CDR3 is TGCGCCAGCAGGGCCTCTAGCGGGAGAGCTAACACCGGGGAGCTGTTTTTT. As protein: CASRASSGRANTGELFF.

The CDR3 DNA reads as TGTGCCAGTATCACAGGGGGGAGCACTGAAGCTTTCTTT. Protein: CASITGGSTEAFF. The gene calls are TRBV19 and TRBJ1-1, with 8 nucleotides matching TRBD1. Germline CDR1 and CDR2: LNHDA and SQIVND (reference sequence). V shed 7 bases, J shed 4 bases, and the junction held 5 bases outside the gene matches. The CDR3 has 13 amino acids.

The gene calls are TRBV5-1 and TRBJ2-2; TRBD1 matches 9 bases. The germline V gene has CDR1 SGHRS and CDR2 YFSETQ. V lost 6 bases and J lost 4; bases outside the gene matches: 4. The CDR3 sequence is 14 residues long. As DNA, the CDR3 is TGCGCCAGCAACACAGGGGGCCCCACCGGGGAGCTGTTTTTT. Amino acids: CASNTGGPTGELFF.

As to this clone: Its ends do not fully match the called genes, so a read error is possible. The rearrangement uses TRBV28 and TRBJ1-1, with D perhaps TRBD1 (5 bases). CDR1 is MDHEN, CDR2 SYDVKM, per germline. This CDR3 is built from 15 residues. The CDR3 bases are TGTGCCGGCAGTTTAGTGAGGGGCGGGGGGACTGAAGCTTTCTTT. Residues: CAGSLVRGGGTEAFF.

The chain carries TRBV6-5 and TRBJ1-1; D gene ambiguous. The CDR3 runs to 13 residues. Germline V gene lookup returns CDR1 MNHEY and CDR2 SVGAGI. With 5 bases removed from V and 4 bases from J, the gap between germline ends came to 11 bases. The CDR3 here is CASSLLWATEAFF. CDR3 DNA sequence: TGTGCCAGCAGTCTCCTATGGGCCACTGAAGCTTTCTTT.

This clone has a single count. The V and J genes are TRBV29-1 and TRBJ2-5, with a weak D call TRBD1 (5 bases). This CDR3 is 13 amino acids long. Germline CDR1 reads SQVTM; CDR2 reads ANQGSEA. V lost 2 bases, J lost 4 bases, and 11 bases lay in between. For the CDR3, the DNA is TGCAGCGTTGAAAGTGGGGCTGTAGAGACCCAGTACTTC. Translation gives CSVESGAVETQYF.

This clone is a singleton in its sample. The V gene is TRBV7-3, the J gene TRBJ2-1; tentatively, D is TRBD2 (6 bases). Germline CDR1 SGHTA, CDR2 FQGTGA. Trimming removed 3 bases from V and 3 bases from J, with 12 bases in between. The CDR3 covers 15 residues. CDR3 nucleotide sequence: TGTGCCAGCAGCTTCGGGACTCCGGGCTACAATGAGCAGTTCTTC. Its protein is CASSFGTPGYNEQFF.

This chain uses TRBV10-1 with TRBJ2-1; 10 nucleotides match TRBD2. Germline trimming cut 3 bases from V and 6 bases from J; bases unmatched to any gene: 5. This CDR3 spans 15 amino acids. Germline V gives CDR1 WNHNN, CDR2 SYGVQD (reference sequence). As DNA, the CDR3 is TGCGCCAGCAGTGAAGGACTAGCGGACACCAATGAGCAGTTCTTC. Its protein product is CASSEGLADTNEQFF.

The gene calls are TRBV30 and TRBJ2-1; 7 bases fit TRBD1. The junction had 13 bases not matched to a gene; V was cut back by 4 bases and J by 7 bases. Germline-derived CDR1 and CDR2 are GTSNPN and SVGIG (reference sequence). The CDR3 is 15 amino acids. The CDR3 DNA is TGTGCCTGGACCACACCCGGGGCCAGGGGGAATGAGCAGTTCTTC. Its protein is CAWTTPGARGNEQFF.

V usage is TRBV20-1 and J usage is TRBJ2-5; D gene unclear. The length of the CDR3 is 11 residues. CDR1 is DFQATT, CDR2 SNEGSKA, per germline (reference sequence). V was cut by 5 bases and J by 0 bases, with 4 bases left in between. The CDR3 reads CSASYQETQYF. CDR3 coding DNA: TGCAGTGCTTCTTACCAAGAGACCCAGTACTTC.

The rearrangement links TRBV2 to TRBJ2-1; weak D call: TRBD2 (11 bases). The CDR3 extends over 16 amino acids. Trimming pared 4 bases from V and 7 bases from J, leaving 20 bases between. CDR1 and CDR2 (germline): SNHLY, FYNNEI. Here the CDR3 DNA reads TGTGCCAGCAGTGCGGGACTAGCGGACAGGGGGAATGAGCAGTTCTTC. It codes for CASSAGLADRGNEQFF.